The T cell receptor beta chain under discussion was sequenced for a study of blood T cell repertoires in COVID-19. Assay: immunoSEQ multiplex PCR; the TCRdb copy retains only in-frame clones and omits some. This table holds about 200,000 clones, about 80% found once. V gave up 4 bases and J gave up 4 bases, with 11 bases separating them. This CDR3 region has 13 residues. Germline-derived CDR1 and CDR2 are SGHRS and YFSETQ. Those enrolled, adults aged roughly 18 to 95 years, came from about two dozen US areas. Participants were placed into cohorts based on the clinical history they reported. Recovered status applied to Cohort 3 donors who had two consecutive negative PCRs. It also applied to those with clearance or with symptom resolution.

The chain uses TRBV5-1 and TRBJ1-2, with D perhaps TRBD1 (5 bases). Sequenced: PBMCs or T cells enriched from blood (not recorded which). The TCR originated in a man in his forties who had recovered from COVID-19. The CDR3 region is CASSVGEGYGYTF. CDR3 in DNA: TGCGCCAGCAGCGTGGGGGAGGGCTATGGCTACACCTTC.